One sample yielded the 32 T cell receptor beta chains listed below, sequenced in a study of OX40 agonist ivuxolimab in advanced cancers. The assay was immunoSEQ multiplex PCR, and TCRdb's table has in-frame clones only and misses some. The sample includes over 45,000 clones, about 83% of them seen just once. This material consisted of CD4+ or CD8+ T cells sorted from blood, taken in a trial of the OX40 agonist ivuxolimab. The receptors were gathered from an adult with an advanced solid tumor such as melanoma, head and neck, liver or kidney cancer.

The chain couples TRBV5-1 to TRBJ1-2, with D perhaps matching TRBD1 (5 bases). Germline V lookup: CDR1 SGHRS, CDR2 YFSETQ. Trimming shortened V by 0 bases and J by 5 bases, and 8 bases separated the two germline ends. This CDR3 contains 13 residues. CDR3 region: CASSLAGSYGYTF. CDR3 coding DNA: TGCGCCAGCAGCTTGGCAGGGTCTTATGGCTACACCTTC.

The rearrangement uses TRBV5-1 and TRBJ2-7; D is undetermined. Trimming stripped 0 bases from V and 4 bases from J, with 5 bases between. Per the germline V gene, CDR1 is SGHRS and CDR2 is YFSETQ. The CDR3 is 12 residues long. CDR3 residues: CASSLDQYEQYF. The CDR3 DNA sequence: TGCGCCAGCAGCTTGGACCAATACGAGCAGTACTTC.

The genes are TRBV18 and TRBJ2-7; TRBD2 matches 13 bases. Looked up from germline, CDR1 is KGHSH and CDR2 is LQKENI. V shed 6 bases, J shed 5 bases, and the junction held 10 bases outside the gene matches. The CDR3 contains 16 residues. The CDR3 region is CASSPGTSGILHEQYF. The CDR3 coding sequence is TGTGCCAGCTCCCCTGGGACTAGCGGGATTCTCCACGAGCAGTACTTC.

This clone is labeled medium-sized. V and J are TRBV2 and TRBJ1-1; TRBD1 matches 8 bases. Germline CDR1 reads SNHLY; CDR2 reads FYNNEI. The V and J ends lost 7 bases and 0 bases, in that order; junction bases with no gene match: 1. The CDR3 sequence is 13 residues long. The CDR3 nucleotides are TGTGCCAGCAAGACAGGGGTGAACACTGAAGCTTTCTTT. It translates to CASKTGVNTEAFF.

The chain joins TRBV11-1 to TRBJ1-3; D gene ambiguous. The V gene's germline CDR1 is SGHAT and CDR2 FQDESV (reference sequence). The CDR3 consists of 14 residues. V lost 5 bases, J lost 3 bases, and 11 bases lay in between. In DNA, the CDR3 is TGTGCCAGCAGCGGTGTGGGCTTTGGAAACACCATATATTTT. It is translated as CASSGVGFGNTIYF.

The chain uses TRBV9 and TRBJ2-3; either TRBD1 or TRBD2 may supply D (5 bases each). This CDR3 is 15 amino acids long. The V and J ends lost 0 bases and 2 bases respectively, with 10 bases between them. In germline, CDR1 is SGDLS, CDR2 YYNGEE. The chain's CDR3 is CASSVGSGPTDTQYF. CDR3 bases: TGTGCCAGCAGCGTAGGATCGGGACCCACAGATACGCAGTATTTT.

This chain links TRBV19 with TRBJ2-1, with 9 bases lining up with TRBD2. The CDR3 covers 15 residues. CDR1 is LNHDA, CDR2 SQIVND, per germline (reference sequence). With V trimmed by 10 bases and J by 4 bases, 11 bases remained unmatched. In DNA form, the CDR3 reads TGTGCCACCACCAGTTCCAGCGGGAGGTACAATGAGCAGTTCTTC. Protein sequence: CATTSSSGRYNEQFF. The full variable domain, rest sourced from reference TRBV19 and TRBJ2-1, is DGGITQSPKYLFRKEGQNVTLSCEQNLNHDAMYWYRQDPGQGLRLIYYSQIVNDFQKGDIAEGYSVSREKKESFPLTVTSAQKNPTAFYLCATTSSSGRYNEQFFGPGTRLTVL.

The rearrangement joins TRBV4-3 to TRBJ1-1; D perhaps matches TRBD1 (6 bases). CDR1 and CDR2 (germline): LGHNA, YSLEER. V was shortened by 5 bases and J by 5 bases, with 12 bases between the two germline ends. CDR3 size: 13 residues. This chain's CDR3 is CASSYSRGTEAFF. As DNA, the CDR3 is TGCGCCAGCAGCTACTCCAGGGGAACTGAAGCTTTCTTT.

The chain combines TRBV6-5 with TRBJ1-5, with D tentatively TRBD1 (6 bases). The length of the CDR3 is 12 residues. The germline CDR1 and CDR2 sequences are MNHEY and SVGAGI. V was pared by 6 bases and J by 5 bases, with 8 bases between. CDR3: CASSTGHQPQHF. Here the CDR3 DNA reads TGTGCCAGCAGCACAGGGCATCAGCCCCAGCATTTT.

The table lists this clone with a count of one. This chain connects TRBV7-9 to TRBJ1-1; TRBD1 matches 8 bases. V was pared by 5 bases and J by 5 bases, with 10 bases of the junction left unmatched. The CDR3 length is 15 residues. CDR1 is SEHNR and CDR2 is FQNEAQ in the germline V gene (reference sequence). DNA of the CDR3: TGTGCCAGCAGCCAATTCCAGGGGGCAAGAACTGAAGCTTTCTTT. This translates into CASSQFQGARTEAFF. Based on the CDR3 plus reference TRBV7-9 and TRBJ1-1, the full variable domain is DTGVSQNPRHKITKRGQNVTFRCDPISEHNRLYWYRQTLGQGPEFLTYFQNEAQLEKSRLLSDRFSAERPKGSFSTLEIQRTEQGDSAMYLCASSQFQGARTEAFFGQGTRLTVV.

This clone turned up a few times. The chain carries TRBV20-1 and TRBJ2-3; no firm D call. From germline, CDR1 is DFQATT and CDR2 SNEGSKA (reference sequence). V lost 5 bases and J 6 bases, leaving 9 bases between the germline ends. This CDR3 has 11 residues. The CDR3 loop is CSAVSPDTQYF. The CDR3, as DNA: TGCAGTGCTGTGTCTCCGGATACGCAGTATTTT.

The CDR3 loop is CASSYSGAGGGNEQYF. CDR3 sequence (DNA): TGTGCCAGCAGTTACTCGGGGGCGGGAGGGGGAAACGAGCAGTACTTC. The chain couples TRBV6-6 to TRBJ2-7; 9 bases fit TRBD2. Germline CDR1 MNHNY, CDR2 SVGAGI (reference sequence). CDR3 length: 16 amino acids. V lost 0 bases to trimming and J lost 5 bases; unmatched junction nucleotides: 8.

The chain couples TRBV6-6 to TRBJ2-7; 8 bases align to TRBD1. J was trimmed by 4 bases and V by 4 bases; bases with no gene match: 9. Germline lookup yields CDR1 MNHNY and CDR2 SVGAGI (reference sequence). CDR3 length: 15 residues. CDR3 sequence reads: CASSLKGRGLYEQYF. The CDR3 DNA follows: TGTGCCAGCAGTTTGAAAGGCAGGGGGCTTTACGAGCAGTACTTC.

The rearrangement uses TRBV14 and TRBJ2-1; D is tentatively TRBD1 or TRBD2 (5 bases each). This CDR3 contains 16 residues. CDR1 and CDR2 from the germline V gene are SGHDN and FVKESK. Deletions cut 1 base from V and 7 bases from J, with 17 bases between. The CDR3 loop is CASSQVGGELANEQFF. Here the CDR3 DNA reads TGTGCCAGCAGCCAAGTTGGGGGAGAGTTAGCGAATGAGCAGTTCTTC.

The CDR3 coding sequence is TGTGCCAGCAGCGCCCGGGACACCTACGAGCAGTACTTC. Encoded protein: CASSARDTYEQYF. The chain is built from TRBV7-6 and TRBJ2-7, with a possible D match to TRBD1 (6 bases). Germline loops: CDR1 SGHVS, CDR2 FNYEAQ. The CDR3 contains 13 residues. V gave up 5 bases and J gave up 2 bases, with 10 bases separating them.

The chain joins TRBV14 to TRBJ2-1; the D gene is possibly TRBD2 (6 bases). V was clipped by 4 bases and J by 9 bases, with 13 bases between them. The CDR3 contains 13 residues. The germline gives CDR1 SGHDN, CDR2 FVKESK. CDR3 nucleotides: TGTGCCAGCAGCCCGAGACTAGAAAGTGAGCAGTTCTTC. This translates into CASSPRLESEQFF. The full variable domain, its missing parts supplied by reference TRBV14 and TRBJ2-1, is EAGVTQFPSHSVIEKGQTVTLRCDPISGHDNLYWYRRVMGKEIKFLLHFVKESKQDESGMPNNRFLAERTGGTYSTLKVQPAELEDSGVYFCASSPRLESEQFFGPGTRLTVL.

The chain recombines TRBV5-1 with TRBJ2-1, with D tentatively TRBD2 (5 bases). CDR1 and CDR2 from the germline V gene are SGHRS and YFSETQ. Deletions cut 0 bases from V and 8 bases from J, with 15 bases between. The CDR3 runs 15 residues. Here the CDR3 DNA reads TGCGCCAGCAGCTTGGCGGGCGCTAGCAGCTATGAGCAGTTCTTC. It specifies CASSLAGASSYEQFF.

For the CDR3, the DNA is TGTGCCTGGGGCCCTATCTCTGGAGGGTGGACCTACGAGCAGTACTTC. Residues: CAWGPISGGWTYEQYF. The chain combines TRBV30 with TRBJ2-7; maybe TRBD2 (6 bases). Germline CDR1 is GTSNPN and CDR2 is SVGIG (reference sequence). The length of the CDR3 is 16 residues. V lost 5 bases, J lost 2 bases, and 22 bases lay in between.

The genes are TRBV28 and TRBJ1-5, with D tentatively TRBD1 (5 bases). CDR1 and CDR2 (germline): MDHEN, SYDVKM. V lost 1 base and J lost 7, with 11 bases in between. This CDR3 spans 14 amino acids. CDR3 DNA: TGTGCCAGCAGTTTATCCAGGGAAGGGCAGCCCCAGCATTTT. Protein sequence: CASSLSREGQPQHF.

The CDR3, as DNA: TGTGCCACCGTGACCGGGACTCCGAGATGGAATGAGCAGTTCTTC. Encoded protein: CATVTGTPRWNEQFF. This chain connects TRBV28 to TRBJ2-1, with D maybe TRBD2 (6 bases). V was cut by 10 bases and J by 7 bases, with 23 bases left in between. Germline V gene lookup returns CDR1 MDHEN and CDR2 SYDVKM. This CDR3 spans 15 amino acids.

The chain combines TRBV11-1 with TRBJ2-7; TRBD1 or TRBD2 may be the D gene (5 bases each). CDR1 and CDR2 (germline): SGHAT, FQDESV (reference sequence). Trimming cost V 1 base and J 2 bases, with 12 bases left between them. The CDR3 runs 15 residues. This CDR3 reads CASSLGGAWTYEQYF. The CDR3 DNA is TGTGCCAGCAGCTTAGGAGGGGCGTGGACCTACGAGCAGTACTTC.

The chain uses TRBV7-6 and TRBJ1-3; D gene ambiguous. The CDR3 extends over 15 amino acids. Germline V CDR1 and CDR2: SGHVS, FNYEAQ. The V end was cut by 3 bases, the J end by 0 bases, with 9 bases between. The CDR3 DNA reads TGTGCCAGCAGCTTTAGTCTTCTCTCTGGAAACACCATATATTTT. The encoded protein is CASSFSLLSGNTIYF.

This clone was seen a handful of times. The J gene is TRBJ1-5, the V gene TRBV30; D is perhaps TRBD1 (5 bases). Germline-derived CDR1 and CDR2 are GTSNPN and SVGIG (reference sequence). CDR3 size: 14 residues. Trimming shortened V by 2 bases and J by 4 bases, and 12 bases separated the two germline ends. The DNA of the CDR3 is TGTGCCTGGAGTCTAAGGGGCCTGAATCAGCCCCAGCATTTT. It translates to CAWSLRGLNQPQHF.

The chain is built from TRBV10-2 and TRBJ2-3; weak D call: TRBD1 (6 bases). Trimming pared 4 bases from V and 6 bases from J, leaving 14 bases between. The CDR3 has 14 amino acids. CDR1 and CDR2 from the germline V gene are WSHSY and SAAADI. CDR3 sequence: CASSVFDRTDTQYF. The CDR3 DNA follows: TGCGCCAGCAGTGTATTTGACAGGACTGATACGCAGTATTTT.

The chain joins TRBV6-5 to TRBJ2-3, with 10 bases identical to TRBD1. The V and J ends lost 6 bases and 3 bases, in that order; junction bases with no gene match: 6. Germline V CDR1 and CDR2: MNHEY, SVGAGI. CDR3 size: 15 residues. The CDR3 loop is CASRPGTGVTDTQYF. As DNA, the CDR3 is TGTGCCAGCAGACCCGGGACAGGGGTGACAGATACGCAGTATTTT.

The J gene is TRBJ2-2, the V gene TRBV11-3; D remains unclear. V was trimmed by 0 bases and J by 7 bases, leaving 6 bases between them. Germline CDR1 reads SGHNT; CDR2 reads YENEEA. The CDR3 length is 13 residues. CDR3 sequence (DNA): TGTGCCAGCAGCTTAGATCTGGTCGGGGAGCTGTTTTTT. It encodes CASSLDLVGELFF.

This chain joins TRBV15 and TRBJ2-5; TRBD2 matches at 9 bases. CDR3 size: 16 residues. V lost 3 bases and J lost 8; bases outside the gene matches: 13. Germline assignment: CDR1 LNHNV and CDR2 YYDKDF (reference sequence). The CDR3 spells CATSSEIRTSALTQYF. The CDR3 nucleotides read TGTGCCACCAGCAGCGAAATTAGGACTAGCGCCTTAACCCAGTACTTC. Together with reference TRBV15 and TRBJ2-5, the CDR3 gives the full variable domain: DAMVIQNPRYQVTQFGKPVTLSCSQTLNHNVMYWYQQKSSQAPKLLFHYYDKDFNNEADTPDNFQSRRPNTSFCFLDIRSPGLGDTAMYLCATSSEIRTSALTQYFGPGTRLLVL.

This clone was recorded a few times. CDR3 sequence: CASSETQNSPLHF. Here the CDR3 DNA reads TGTGCCAGCAGTGAAACTCAAAATTCACCCCTCCACTTT. This chain joins TRBV2 and TRBJ1-6; D is undetermined. The germline gives CDR1 SNHLY, CDR2 FYNNEI. The CDR3 runs to 13 residues. The ends were cut back, 2 bases at V and 7 bases at J, with 6 bases in the middle. The whole variable domain, remainder taken from reference TRBV2 and TRBJ1-6, is EPEVTQTPSHQVTQMGQEVILRCVPISNHLYFYWYRQILGQKVEFLVSFYNNEISEKSEIFDDQFSVERPDGSNFTLKIRSTKLEDSAMYFCASSETQNSPLHFGNGTRLTVT.

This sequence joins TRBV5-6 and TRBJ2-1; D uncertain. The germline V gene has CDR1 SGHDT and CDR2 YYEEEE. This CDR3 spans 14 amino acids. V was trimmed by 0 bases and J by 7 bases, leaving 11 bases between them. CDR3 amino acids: CASSLADWGNEQFF. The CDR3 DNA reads TGTGCCAGCAGCTTGGCCGACTGGGGTAATGAGCAGTTCTTC.

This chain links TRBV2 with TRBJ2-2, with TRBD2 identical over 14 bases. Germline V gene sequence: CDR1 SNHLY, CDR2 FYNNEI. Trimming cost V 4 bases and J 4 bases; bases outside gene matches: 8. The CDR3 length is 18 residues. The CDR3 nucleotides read TGTGCCAGCAGTGGAGGACTAGCGGGGGGCCCGAGCACCGGGGAGCTGTTTTTT. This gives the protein CASSGGLAGGPSTGELFF. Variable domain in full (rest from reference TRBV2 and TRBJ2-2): EPEVTQTPSHQVTQMGQEVILRCVPISNHLYFYWYRQILGQKVEFLVSFYNNEISEKSEIFDDQFSVERPDGSNFTLKIRSTKLEDSAMYFCASSGGLAGGPSTGELFFGEGSRLTVL.

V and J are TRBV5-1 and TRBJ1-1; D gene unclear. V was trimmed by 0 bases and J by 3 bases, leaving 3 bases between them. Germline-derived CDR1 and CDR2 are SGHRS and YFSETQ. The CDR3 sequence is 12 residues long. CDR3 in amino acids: CASSLVDTEAFF. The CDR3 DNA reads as TGCGCCAGCAGCTTGGTGGACACTGAAGCTTTCTTT.

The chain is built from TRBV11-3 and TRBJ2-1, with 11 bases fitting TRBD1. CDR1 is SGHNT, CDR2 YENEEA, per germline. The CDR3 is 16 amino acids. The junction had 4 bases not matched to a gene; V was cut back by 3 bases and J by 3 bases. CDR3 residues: CASSLRGTGGYNEQFF. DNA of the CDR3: TGTGCCAGCAGCTTGCGTGGGACAGGGGGCTACAATGAGCAGTTCTTC.